Each of the 28 T cell receptor beta chains below was sequenced from the same sample in a study of cytomegalovirus exposure and HLA in healthy donors. PCR used 60 Vbeta primers and 13 Jbeta primers. TCRdb keeps only in-frame clones here, not all; method: immunoSEQ multiplex PCR. The sample holds over 100,000 clones; 77% are singletons and the top ten take more than 1.1%. The sequenced sample consisted of PBMCs. These receptors were collected from a woman in her thirties or forties in good health and CMV-seronegative.

This chain connects TRBV10-3 to TRBJ1-4, with 11 bases matching TRBD1. Germline CDR1 is ENHRY and CDR2 is SYGVKD. The CDR3 is made up of 15 amino acids. J gave up 8 bases and V 4 bases, and 6 bases lay outside the gene matches. The CDR3 DNA reads TGTGCCATCAGTGGGACAGGGGGCAAGGAGGAAAAACTGTTTTTT. It codes for CAISGTGGKEEKLFF.

The genes are TRBV7-9 and TRBJ1-5, with D tentatively TRBD1 (5 bases). Trimming cost V 4 bases and J 7 bases, with 11 bases left between them. This CDR3 is 13 amino acids long. The germline V gene encodes CDR1 SEHNR and CDR2 FQNEAQ (reference sequence). This chain's CDR3 is CASSSSRVQPQHF. The CDR3 coding sequence is TGTGCCAGCAGCTCCTCCAGGGTCCAGCCCCAGCATTTT.

In this sample, this clone turned up a few times. The J gene is TRBJ1-4, the V gene TRBV6-5, with TRBD1 identical over 7 bases. V lost 4 bases to trimming and J lost 12 bases; unmatched junction nucleotides: 17. Germline CDR1 and CDR2: MNHEY and SVGAGI. The CDR3 covers 16 residues. The CDR3 bases are TGTGCCAGCAGTTCATCCTCACTTTTTTACAGGGGTGAACTGTTTTTT. It codes for CASSSSSLFYRGELFF.

The gene calls are TRBV27 and TRBJ2-1; 12 bases line up with TRBD2. Losses at the gene ends were 4 bases for V and 6 bases for J; bases not matched to a gene: 4. Per germline, CDR1 MNHEY and CDR2 SMNVEV (reference sequence). The CDR3 length is 15 residues. The CDR3: CASSSLAGGLNEQFF. Written as DNA, the CDR3 is TGTGCCAGCAGTTCTCTAGCGGGGGGGCTCAATGAGCAGTTCTTC.

The gene calls are TRBV2 and TRBJ1-2; maybe TRBD1 (6 bases). Deletions cut 0 bases from V and 12 bases from J, with 23 bases between. The CDR3 sequence is 16 residues long. Germline assignment: CDR1 SNHLY and CDR2 FYNNEI. CDR3 bases: TGTGCCAGCAGTGAAGCGCGGGGGGGCGCTCGTCGTGTGGACACCTTC. Encoded protein: CASSEARGGARRVDTF.

The chain uses TRBV9 and TRBJ2-5, with 8 bases fitting TRBD2. The V gene's germline CDR1 is SGDLS and CDR2 YYNGEE. The J segment lost 5 bases and the V segment lost 2 bases, leaving 2 bases of the junction unmatched. This CDR3 spans 13 amino acids. As DNA, the CDR3 is TGTGCCAGCAGCGTGACTAGCGAGGAGACCCAGTACTTC. As protein: CASSVTSEETQYF.

The rearrangement joins TRBV9 to TRBJ2-7, with 13 nucleotides matching TRBD2. Germline assignment: CDR1 SGDLS and CDR2 YYNGEE. V shed 3 bases and J 4 bases; nucleotides not matched to a gene: 4. There are 15 residues in the CDR3. The CDR3 region is CASSGGTSGTYEQYF. The CDR3, as DNA: TGTGCCAGCAGCGGGGGGACTAGCGGGACTTACGAGCAGTACTTC. Complete variable domain (other parts from reference TRBV9 and TRBJ2-7): DSGVTQTPKHLITATGQRVTLRCSPRSGDLSVYWYQQSLDQGLQFLIQYYNGEERAKGNILERFSAQQFPDLHSELNLSSLELGDSALYFCASSGGTSGTYEQYFGPGTRLTVT.

The chain couples TRBV7-3 to TRBJ2-1; TRBD2 aligns across 8 bases. V dropped 1 base and J dropped 3; count of bases not matched to a gene: 5. Germline CDR1 reads SGHTA; CDR2 reads FQGTGA. CDR3 length: 16 residues. Written as DNA, the CDR3 is TGTGCCAGCAGCTTAAAGCCGGCGGGGGGCTACAATGAGCAGTTCTTC. Its translation is CASSLKPAGGYNEQFF.

This clone was counted a few times. The rearrangement uses TRBV30 and TRBJ2-5; possibly TRBD2 for D (5 bases). This CDR3 has 13 residues. Deletions cut 5 bases from V and 1 base from J, with 11 bases between. Germline V lookup: CDR1 GTSNPN, CDR2 SVGIG (reference sequence). CDR3 loop: CAWAKRRQETQYF. For the CDR3, the DNA is TGTGCCTGGGCAAAGCGGCGCCAAGAGACCCAGTACTTC.

The rearrangement joins TRBV6-6 to TRBJ2-1; D might be TRBD2 (5 bases). Germline CDR1 MNHNY, CDR2 SVGAGI (reference sequence). This CDR3 is built from 15 residues. V lost 1 base, J lost 12 bases, and 19 bases lay in between. The CDR3 coding sequence is TGTGCCAGCAGTTACTTGGGAGCCTGGGATCTTGCGCAGTTCTTC. Protein: CASSYLGAWDLAQFF.

This chain links TRBV6-6 with TRBJ1-5, with 7 bases fitting TRBD1. CDR3 length: 15 amino acids. V shed 6 bases, J shed 0 bases, and the junction held 5 bases outside the gene matches. Looked up from germline, CDR1 is MNHNY and CDR2 is SVGAGI (reference sequence). The DNA for the CDR3 is TGTGCCAGCAGCCCCGGGACAGCTAGCAATCAGCCCCAGCATTTT. Translating it yields CASSPGTASNQPQHF.

The rearrangement uses TRBV10-2 and TRBJ2-1; TRBD2 matches at 7 bases. V lost 7 bases to trimming and J lost 0 bases; unmatched junction nucleotides: 3. The CDR3 runs 14 residues. CDR1 is WSHSY, CDR2 SAAADI, per germline. The CDR3 here is CASKGGSSYNEQFF. As DNA, the CDR3 is TGCGCCAGCAAAGGCGGGAGCTCCTACAATGAGCAGTTCTTC.

The V gene is TRBV9, the J gene TRBJ1-1; TRBD1 matches at 7 bases. CDR3 length equals 15 residues. The ends lost 3 bases at V and 3 bases at J; junction bases unmatched: 8. In germline, CDR1 is SGDLS, CDR2 YYNGEE. DNA of the CDR3: TGTGCCAGCAGCGCACAGGGGTTTTGGGACACTGAAGCTTTCTTT. It yields the protein CASSAQGFWDTEAFF.

The gene calls are TRBV11-1 and TRBJ2-5, with 11 bases identical to TRBD2. This CDR3 spans 16 amino acids. Germline V gives CDR1 SGHAT, CDR2 FQDESV (reference sequence). V lost 4 bases and J lost 3; bases outside the gene matches: 7. The CDR3 region is CASSSRIAGGKETQYF. The CDR3 bases are TGTGCCAGCAGCTCTAGAATAGCGGGGGGGAAAGAGACCCAGTACTTC.

This chain links TRBV15 with TRBJ1-1, with TRBD1 as a possible D gene (5 bases). CDR1 is LNHNV and CDR2 is YYDKDF in the germline V gene (reference sequence). The CDR3 runs 17 residues. V lost 3 bases to trimming and J lost 0 bases, with 17 bases between them. The CDR3 is CATSSYIMTDMNTEAFF. In DNA, the CDR3 is TGTGCCACCAGCAGTTACATAATGACAGACATGAACACTGAAGCTTTCTTT.

This chain uses TRBV28 with TRBJ1-5; D uncertain. CDR1 is MDHEN and CDR2 is SYDVKM in the germline V gene. Trimming shortened V by 9 bases and J by 5 bases, and 8 bases separated the two germline ends. CDR3 length equals 11 residues. In nucleotides, the CDR3 is TGTGCCAGTAGGCAGGATCAGCCCCAGCATTTT. Translating gives CASRQDQPQHF. The whole variable domain, remainder taken from reference TRBV28 and TRBJ1-5, is DVKVTQSSRYLVKRTGEKVFLECVQDMDHENMFWYRQDPGLGLRLIYFSYDVKMKEKGDIPEGYSVSREKKERFSLILESASTNQTSMYLCASRQDQPQHFGDGTRLSIL.

V is TRBV7-9 and J is TRBJ1-4, with D perhaps matching TRBD1 (6 bases). Germline V gives CDR1 SEHNR, CDR2 FQNEAQ (reference sequence). Deletions cut 4 bases from V and 5 bases from J, with 14 bases between. The CDR3 totals 15 residues. Written as DNA, the CDR3 is TGTGCCAGCAGCTCTACACAGGGCTGGAATGAAAAACTGTTTTTT. The encoded protein is CASSSTQGWNEKLFF.

The gene calls are TRBV5-1 and TRBJ1-1, with a possible D match to TRBD1 (6 bases). There are 15 residues in the CDR3. Per the germline V gene, CDR1 is SGHRS and CDR2 is YFSETQ. The V gene lost 2 bases and the J gene lost 2 bases, with 13 bases spanning the gap. The CDR3, as DNA: TGCGCCAGCAGCTTAGTAAGACAGGCAAACACTGAAGCTTTCTTT. Amino acids: CASSLVRQANTEAFF.

This chain connects TRBV7-9 to TRBJ1-1; D unclear. CDR3 length: 13 residues. From germline, CDR1 is SEHNR and CDR2 FQNEAQ (reference sequence). V was trimmed by 3 bases and J by 7 bases, leaving 12 bases between them. CDR3 nucleotide sequence: TGTGCCAGCAGCTTCTCACAGTACAATGAAGCTTTCTTT. It specifies CASSFSQYNEAFF.

This chain links TRBV7-6 with TRBJ1-2, with D maybe TRBD1 (6 bases). The germline gives CDR1 SGHVS, CDR2 FNYEAQ. Trimming removed 0 bases from V and 6 bases from J, with 11 bases in between. The CDR3 consists of 14 residues. The CDR3 region is CASSLAGAAHGYTF. The CDR3 DNA reads as TGTGCCAGCAGCTTAGCGGGGGCGGCCCATGGCTACACCTTC.

The V and J genes are TRBV5-1 and TRBJ2-7; 9 bases map to TRBD1. In germline, CDR1 is SGHRS, CDR2 YFSETQ. The CDR3 extends over 14 amino acids. Trimming at V came to 4 bases and at J to 2 bases, leaving 4 bases not matched to a gene. Written as DNA, the CDR3 is TGCGCCAGCAGCCCACAGGGGGCCACCTACGAGCAGTACTTC. The encoded protein is CASSPQGATYEQYF.

The gene calls are TRBV7-2 and TRBJ1-5, with a weak D call TRBD1 (5 bases). The CDR3 is made up of 16 amino acids. Trimming took off 5 bases at V and 6 bases at J, with 20 bases between the two ends. The germline gives CDR1 SGHTA, CDR2 FQGNSA. The CDR3 DNA follows: TGTGCCAGCAGCACTAGAACACCTCCGGGGGGTCAGCCCCAGCATTTT. It encodes CASSTRTPPGGQPQHF. The whole variable domain, remainder taken from reference TRBV7-2 and TRBJ1-5, is GAGVSQSPSNKVTEKGKDVELRCDPISGHTALYWYRQSLGQGLEFLIYFQGNSAPDKSGLPSDRFSAERTGGSVSTLTIQRTQQEDSAVYLCASSTRTPPGGQPQHFGDGTRLSIL.

CDR3 protein: CASSFGGGRYGYTF. CDR3 nucleotides: TGTGCCAGCAGTTTTGGGGGAGGGAGGTATGGCTACACCTTC. This chain connects TRBV28 to TRBJ1-2; possible D gene TRBD1, 5 bases. V was clipped by 3 bases and J by 5 bases, with 13 bases between them. Germline V gives CDR1 MDHEN, CDR2 SYDVKM. CDR3 size: 14 residues.

V and J are TRBV6-5 and TRBJ2-7; 7 bases match TRBD1. The CDR3 contains 15 residues. Germline CDR1 MNHEY, CDR2 SVGAGI. V gave up 4 bases and J gave up 5 bases; unmatched junction bases: 11. The CDR3 region is CASSFSTTTGDEQYF. CDR3 coding DNA: TGTGCCAGCAGTTTCTCGACGACCACAGGGGACGAGCAGTACTTC.

The chain carries TRBV5-1 and TRBJ2-7; a weak D match, TRBD2 (5 bases). Germline CDR1 SGHRS, CDR2 YFSETQ. Trimming removed 3 bases from V and 3 bases from J, with 13 bases in between. This CDR3 contains 14 residues. The CDR3 DNA reads TGCGCCAGCAGCTCCACTAGTGGACTCTACGAGCAGTACTTC. Protein sequence: CASSSTSGLYEQYF.

The genes are TRBV4-1 and TRBJ2-7; 8 bases map to TRBD2. The V segment lost 0 bases and the J segment 3 bases; nucleotides outside the gene matches: 7. Germline loops: CDR1 MGHRA, CDR2 YSYEKL. The CDR3 sequence is 16 residues long. Here the CDR3 reads CASSQEVPAGDYEQYF. For the CDR3, the DNA is TGCGCCAGCAGCCAAGAAGTCCCAGCGGGGGACTACGAGCAGTACTTC.

The rearrangement joins TRBV5-1 to TRBJ2-5; TRBD2 matches 8 bases. There are 13 residues in the CDR3. Germline assignment: CDR1 SGHRS and CDR2 YFSETQ. Losses at the gene ends were 2 bases for V and 10 bases for J; bases not matched to a gene: 7. The CDR3 region has the DNA TGCGCCAGCAGCTTCGGGGGGGCCGGGATCCAGTACTTC. Its translation: CASSFGGAGIQYF. Full variable domain (remainder filled in from reference TRBV5-1 and TRBJ2-5): KAGVTQTPRYLIKTRGQQVTLSCSPISGHRSVSWYQQTPGQGLQFLFEYFSETQRNKGNFPGRFSGRQFSNSRSEMNVSTLELGDSALYLCASSFGGAGIQYFGPGTRLLVL.

The V and J genes are TRBV28 and TRBJ1-3; possible D gene TRBD1, 6 bases. Germline V gene sequence: CDR1 MDHEN, CDR2 SYDVKM. CDR3 length equals 14 residues. V lost 6 bases, J lost 4 bases, and 13 bases lay in between. The CDR3 sequence: CASSSGTQGNTIYF. Written as DNA, the CDR3 is TGTGCCAGCAGCTCCGGGACACAAGGAAACACCATATATTTT. The whole variable domain, filled in from reference TRBV28 and TRBJ1-3, reads DVKVTQSSRYLVKRTGEKVFLECVQDMDHENMFWYRQDPGLGLRLIYFSYDVKMKEKGDIPEGYSVSREKKERFSLILESASTNQTSMYLCASSSGTQGNTIYFGEGSWLTVV.